Listed below are T cell receptor beta chains from one sample, sequenced in a study of T cell changes during pregnancy in multiple sclerosis. This table comes from immunoSEQ multiplex PCR, and its TCRdb copy is limited to in-frame clones, with some not included. The sample holds approximately 100,000 clones, about 89% seen once. The material was peripheral blood, obtained after pregnancy. These receptor sequences come from a female donor with multiple sclerosis, enrolled in a pregnancy study. Each CDR3 is given with its conserved first and last residue. Fields, in order: V gene, J gene, clone size, CDR3 length, D gene, CDR3 protein, CDR3 DNA. D genes are given only for firm matches. Size is stated for part of the rows, as once, few or many counts, or as a class when the clone is expanded.

V: TRBV2; J: TRBJ2-3; size: .; length: 14; D: TRBD2; CDR3: CASSDSGGTDTQYF; DNA: TGTGCCAGCAGTGACAGCGGGGGCACAGATACGCAGTATTTT
V: TRBV7-3; J: TRBJ2-3; size: .; length: 13; D: .; CDR3: CASSPPGADTQYF; DNA: TGTGCCAGCAGCCCGCCAGGGGCAGATACGCAGTATTTT
V: TRBV5-4; J: TRBJ2-1; size: .; length: 15; D: .; CDR3: CASSLSGELYNEQFF; DNA: TGTGCCAGCAGCTTATCGGGGGAGCTCTACAATGAGCAGTTCTTC
V: TRBV5-4; J: TRBJ2-2; size: .; length: 16; D: .; CDR3: CASSPPTQANTGELFF; DNA: TGTGCCAGCAGCCCACCCACTCAAGCAAACACCGGGGAGCTGTTTTTT
V: TRBV9; J: TRBJ1-1; size: .; length: 16; D: TRBD1; CDR3: CASSGTTGKGNTEAFF; DNA: TGTGCCAGCAGCGGAACGACAGGGAAGGGGAACACTGAAGCTTTCTTT
V: TRBV11-2; J: TRBJ1-1; size: .; length: 14; D: .; CDR3: CASSLVGGRTEAFF; DNA: TGTGCCAGCAGCTTAGTGGGGGGGCGGACTGAAGCTTTCTTT
V: TRBV7-9; J: TRBJ2-1; size: few; length: 15; D: .; CDR3: CASSNSGQKRNEQFF; DNA: TGTGCCAGCAGTAATTCCGGACAGAAACGAAATGAGCAGTTCTTC
V: TRBV6-5; J: TRBJ2-1; size: .; length: 13; D: .; CDR3: CASSREVYNEQFF; DNA: TGTGCCAGTTCACGCGAGGTATACAATGAGCAGTTCTTC
V: TRBV10-3; J: TRBJ2-7; size: .; length: 14; D: .; CDR3: CAISPGKGLYEQYF; DNA: TGTGCCATCAGCCCCGGGAAGGGCCTCTACGAGCAGTACTTC
V: TRBV13; J: TRBJ1-1; size: .; length: 14; D: .; CDR3: CASSLLTANTEAFF; DNA: TGTGCCAGCAGCTTATTGACAGCGAACACTGAAGCTTTCTTT
V: TRBV7-9; J: TRBJ1-2; size: .; length: 17; D: TRBD1; CDR3: CASSLASGQGAPYGYTF; DNA: TGTGCCAGCAGCTTAGCTTCAGGACAGGGCGCACCCTATGGCTACACCTTC
V: TRBV27; J: TRBJ1-6; size: .; length: 18; D: .; CDR3: CASSLSLGQGLNNSPLHF; DNA: TGTGCCAGCAGTTTATCGTTGGGGCAGGGTTTAAATAATTCACCCCTCCACTTT
V: TRBV6-5; J: TRBJ1-2; size: .; length: 15; D: .; CDR3: CASSYGWGAIYGYTF; DNA: TGTGCCAGCAGTTACGGGTGGGGCGCGATCTATGGCTACACCTTC
V: TRBV5-4; J: TRBJ1-3; size: .; length: 15; D: .; CDR3: CASSSGVFSGNTIYF; DNA: TGTGCCAGCAGCTCAGGGGTCTTCTCTGGAAACACCATATATTTT
V: TRBV4-2; J: TRBJ2-1; size: .; length: 16; D: TRBD2; CDR3: CASSQSRLAGLNEQFF; DNA: TGTGCCAGCAGCCAATCCCGACTAGCGGGGCTCAATGAGCAGTTCTTC
V: TRBV19; J: TRBJ2-7; size: .; length: 14; D: TRBD1; CDR3: CASSIVTGSYEQYF; DNA: TGTGCCAGTAGTATTGTGACAGGGTCCTACGAGCAGTACTTC
V: TRBV28; J: TRBJ1-2; size: .; length: 14; D: .; CDR3: CASSLPLTPFGYTF; DNA: TGTGCCAGCAGTTTACCCCTGACACCGTTCGGCTACACCTTC
V: TRBV5-6; J: TRBJ1-4; size: .; length: 14; D: TRBD1; CDR3: CASSFRGLNEKLFF; DNA: TGTGCCAGCAGCTTCAGGGGGCTAAATGAAAAACTGTTTTTT
V: TRBV18; J: TRBJ2-7; size: .; length: 14; D: .; CDR3: CASSPNRVPYEQYF; DNA: TGTGCCAGCTCCCCAAACAGGGTCCCCTACGAGCAGTACTTC
V: TRBV19; J: TRBJ2-1; size: .; length: 16; D: TRBD2; CDR3: CASSTRSGGVWDEQFF; DNA: TGTGCCAGTAGTACCCGCAGCGGGGGTGTTTGGGATGAGCAGTTCTTC
V: TRBV10-2; J: TRBJ1-2; size: .; length: 14; D: .; CDR3: CASSEEVTTLGYTF; DNA: TGCGCCAGCAGTGAGGAGGTCACAACCTTAGGCTACACCTTC
V: TRBV7-9; J: TRBJ1-2; size: .; length: 16; D: TRBD1; CDR3: CASSLSRGQMNYGYTF; DNA: TGTGCCAGCAGCTTAAGTAGGGGGCAGATGAACTATGGCTACACCTTC
V: TRBV6-5; J: TRBJ1-6; size: .; length: 16; D: .; CDR3: CASSYSSWQGNSPLHF; DNA: TGTGCCAGCAGTTACTCTTCGTGGCAGGGGAATTCACCCCTCCACTTT
V: TRBV5-5; J: TRBJ1-6; size: .; length: 14; D: .; CDR3: CASSLVADNSPLHF; DNA: TGTGCCAGCAGCTTGGTGGCAGATAATTCACCCCTCCACTTT
V: TRBV6-6; J: TRBJ2-7; size: .; length: 14; D: TRBD1; CDR3: CASRKQGDGYEQYF; DNA: TGTGCCAGCAGAAAACAGGGGGATGGCTACGAGCAGTACTTC
V: TRBV7-2; J: TRBJ2-1; size: .; length: 17; D: .; CDR3: CASSLGGWGQFTNEQFF; DNA: TGTGCCAGCAGCTTGGGGGGTTGGGGACAGTTTACAAATGAGCAGTTCTTC
V: TRBV5-1; J: TRBJ2-1; size: .; length: 15; D: TRBD1; CDR3: CASSLGGDRVNEQFF; DNA: TGCGCCAGCAGCTTGGGGGGGGACAGGGTCAATGAGCAGTTCTTC
V: TRBV4-1; J: TRBJ1-2; size: .; length: 13; D: .; CDR3: CASSQAPDYGYTF; DNA: TGCGCCAGCAGCCAAGCTCCGGACTATGGCTACACCTTC
V: TRBV19; J: TRBJ1-2; size: .; length: 12; D: TRBD1; CDR3: CASTDRMYGYTF; DNA: TGTGCCAGTACGGACAGGATGTATGGCTACACCTTC
V: TRBV7-9; J: TRBJ2-1; size: .; length: 15; D: .; CDR3: CASRTSGRGYNEQFF; DNA: TGTGCCAGCAGAACCTCGGGGCGGGGCTACAATGAGCAGTTCTTC
V: TRBV5-4; J: TRBJ1-1; size: .; length: 12; D: .; CDR3: CASRATGGEAFF; DNA: TGTGCCAGCAGGGCGACAGGTGGAGAAGCTTTCTTT
V: TRBV9; J: TRBJ2-1; size: .; length: 16; D: TRBD2; CDR3: CASSVNSGGPVAEQFF; DNA: TGTGCCAGCAGCGTAAACAGCGGGGGACCTGTGGCGGAGCAGTTCTTC
V: TRBV11-1; J: TRBJ1-3; size: once; length: 14; D: TRBD1; CDR3: CASSLGQFGNTIYF; DNA: TGTGCCAGCAGCTTGGGACAGTTTGGAAACACCATATATTTT
V: TRBV6-5; J: TRBJ1-1; size: .; length: 15; D: .; CDR3: CASSYSRQGGTEAFF; DNA: TGTGCCAGCAGTTACTCCCGGCAGGGCGGCACTGAAGCTTTCTTT
V: TRBV2; J: TRBJ1-1; size: .; length: 16; D: .; CDR3: CASNFGQGWGNTEAFF; DNA: TGTGCCAGCAATTTTGGGCAGGGATGGGGAAACACTGAAGCTTTCTTT
V: TRBV6-5; J: TRBJ2-2; size: .; length: 16; D: .; CDR3: CASSFHGGKNTGELFF; DNA: TGTGCCAGCAGTTTCCATGGAGGGAAGAACACCGGGGAGCTGTTTTTT
V: TRBV6-1; J: TRBJ1-2; size: .; length: 15; D: TRBD1; CDR3: CASRGTAYGNYGYTF; DNA: TGTGCCAGCAGAGGGACAGCCTATGGGAACTATGGCTACACCTTC
V: TRBV18; J: TRBJ2-7; size: .; length: 15; D: TRBD1; CDR3: CASSPSGQVTYEQYF; DNA: TGTGCCAGCTCACCTTCGGGACAGGTCACCTACGAGCAGTACTTC
V: TRBV6-1; J: TRBJ1-2; size: .; length: 12; D: .; CDR3: CASSSGNYGYTF; DNA: TGTGCCAGCAGTTCCGGGAACTATGGCTACACCTTC
V: TRBV2; J: TRBJ1-5; size: .; length: 13; D: .; CDR3: CASSDTGNQPQHF; DNA: TGTGCCAGCAGCGATACAGGGAATCAGCCCCAGCATTTT
V: TRBV6-4; J: TRBJ2-3; size: .; length: 14; D: TRBD2; CDR3: CASSDTSGTDTQYF; DNA: TGTGCCAGCAGTGACACTAGCGGCACAGATACGCAGTATTTT
V: TRBV1; J: TRBJ1-1; size: few; length: 15; D: .; CDR3: CTSSRPRGRDTEAFF; DNA: TGCACCAGCAGCCGGCCACGGGGGAGGGACACTGAAGCTTTCTTT
V: TRBV7-2; J: TRBJ2-3; size: .; length: 12; D: .; CDR3: CASSLTPRAQYF; DNA: TGTGCCAGCAGCCTGACCCCGAGGGCGCAGTATTTT
V: TRBV11-2; J: TRBJ1-2; size: .; length: 14; D: .; CDR3: CASSLDLGAEGYTF; DNA: TGTGCCAGCAGCTTAGATCTTGGGGCTGAAGGCTACACCTTC
V: TRBV11-2; J: TRBJ1-5; size: .; length: 15; D: .; CDR3: CASSLGRGPNQPQHF; DNA: TGTGCCAGCAGCTTAGGCAGGGGACCCAATCAGCCCCAGCATTTT
V: TRBV29-1; J: TRBJ2-1; size: .; length: 12; D: TRBD2; CDR3: CSVLAGAPEQFF; DNA: TGCAGCGTTCTAGCGGGGGCTCCTGAGCAGTTCTTC
V: TRBV4-1; J: TRBJ2-3; size: .; length: 19; D: TRBD1; CDR3: CASSQDRLGGPSSTDTQYF; DNA: TGCGCCAGCAGCCAAGATCGCCTAGGGGGCCCAAGTAGCACAGATACGCAGTATTTT
V: TRBV7-9; J: TRBJ2-1; size: .; length: 15; D: TRBD2; CDR3: CASSFEAGVFNEQFF; DNA: TGTGCCAGCAGCTTTGAGGCGGGGGTTTTCAATGAGCAGTTCTTC
V: TRBV5-6; J: TRBJ1-6; size: .; length: 15; D: .; CDR3: CASSSGQTLISPLHF; DNA: TGTGCCAGCAGCTCTGGACAAACCCTTATTTCACCCCTCCACTTT
V: TRBV9; J: TRBJ2-3; size: .; length: 16; D: TRBD2; CDR3: CASSDPRGGVADTQYF; DNA: TGTGCCAGCAGCGACCCTCGGGGGGGAGTCGCAGATACGCAGTATTTT
V: TRBV27; J: TRBJ1-4; size: .; length: 16; D: TRBD1; CDR3: CASSWISGTGYEKLFF; DNA: TGTGCCAGCAGTTGGATTTCCGGGACAGGGTATGAAAAACTGTTTTTT
V: TRBV29-1; J: TRBJ2-7; size: once; length: 12; D: .; CDR3: CSVGSVGDEQYF; DNA: TGCAGCGTTGGGAGTGTCGGCGACGAGCAGTACTTC
V: TRBV5-1; J: TRBJ1-4; size: .; length: 15; D: .; CDR3: CASSSTAGTNEKLFF; DNA: TGCGCCAGCAGCTCGACGGCAGGGACTAATGAAAAACTGTTTTTT
V: TRBV7-8; J: TRBJ1-6; size: .; length: 16; D: TRBD1; CDR3: CASSDPGQGYNSPLHF; DNA: TGTGCCAGCAGCGATCCGGGACAGGGCTATAATTCACCCCTCCACTTT
V: TRBV7-8; J: TRBJ1-1; size: .; length: 14; D: .; CDR3: CASSLDRANTEAFF; DNA: TGTGCCAGCAGCTTAGACAGGGCGAACACTGAAGCTTTCTTT
V: TRBV7-9; J: TRBJ1-1; size: .; length: 15; D: .; CDR3: CASSMVEAGDPEAFF; DNA: TGTGCCAGCAGCATGGTGGAGGCGGGGGACCCTGAAGCTTTCTTT
V: TRBV2; J: TRBJ2-7; size: .; length: 15; D: .; CDR3: CASSERRELPYEQYF; DNA: TGTGCCAGCAGTGAGAGGAGGGAACTTCCCTACGAGCAGTACTTC
V: TRBV6-5; J: TRBJ1-1; size: .; length: 13; D: .; CDR3: CASSYSEGTEAFF; DNA: TGTGCCAGCAGTTACTCGGAGGGCACTGAAGCTTTCTTT
V: TRBV6-1; J: TRBJ1-3; size: .; length: 16; D: .; CDR3: CASSEAPGGSGNTIYF; DNA: TGTGCCAGCAGTGAAGCTCCGGGAGGCTCTGGAAACACCATATATTTT
V: TRBV10-3; J: TRBJ1-5; size: .; length: 13; D: TRBD1; CDR3: CAIRQGSNQPQHF; DNA: TGTGCCATACGACAGGGTAGCAATCAGCCCCAGCATTTT